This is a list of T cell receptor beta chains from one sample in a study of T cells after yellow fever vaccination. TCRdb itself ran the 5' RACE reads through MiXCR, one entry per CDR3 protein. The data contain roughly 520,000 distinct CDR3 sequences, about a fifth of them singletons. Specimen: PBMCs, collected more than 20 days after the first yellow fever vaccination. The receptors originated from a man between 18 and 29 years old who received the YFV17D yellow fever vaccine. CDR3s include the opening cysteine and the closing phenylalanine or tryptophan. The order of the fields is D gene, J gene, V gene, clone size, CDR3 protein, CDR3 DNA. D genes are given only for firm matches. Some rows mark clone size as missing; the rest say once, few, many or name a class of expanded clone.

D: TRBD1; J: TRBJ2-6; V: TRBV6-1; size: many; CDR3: CASTRQGFGANVLTF; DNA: TGTGCCAGCACCAGACAGGGTTTTGGGGCCAACGTCCTGACTTTC
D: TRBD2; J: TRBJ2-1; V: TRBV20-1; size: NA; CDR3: CSAHPGLALYEQFF; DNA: TGCAGTGCTCACCCGGGACTAGCGTTGTATGAGCAGTTCTTC
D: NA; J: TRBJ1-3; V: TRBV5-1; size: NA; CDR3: CASSQAPSRDTIYF; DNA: TGCGCCAGCAGCCAAGCCCCATCCAGGGACACCATATATTTT
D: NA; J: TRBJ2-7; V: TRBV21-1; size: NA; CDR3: CASSQMGRGGWEQYF; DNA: TGTGCCAGCAGCCAAATGGGGCGGGGGGGTTGGGAGCAGTACTTC
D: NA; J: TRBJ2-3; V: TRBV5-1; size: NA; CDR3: CASSPKGDSTDTQYF; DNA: TGCGCCAGCAGCCCGAAGGGGGATAGCACAGATACGCAGTATTTT
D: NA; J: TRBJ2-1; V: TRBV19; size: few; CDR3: CASARTTYNEQFF; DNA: TGTGCCAGTGCTCGGACAACTTACAATGAGCAGTTCTTC
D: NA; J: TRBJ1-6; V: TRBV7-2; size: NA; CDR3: CASSQDSPLHF; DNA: TGTGCCAGCAGCCAGGATTCACCCCTCCACTTT
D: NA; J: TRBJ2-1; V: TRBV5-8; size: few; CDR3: CASSFLEGMQFF; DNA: TGTGCCAGCAGCTTTCTAGAGGGCATGCAGTTCTTC
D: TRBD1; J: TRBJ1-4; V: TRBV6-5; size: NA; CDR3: CASRKGQANEKLFF; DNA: TGTGCCAGCCGAAAGGGACAGGCGAATGAAAAACTGTTTTTT
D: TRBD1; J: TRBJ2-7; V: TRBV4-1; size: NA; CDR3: CASSQEGGIASYEQYF; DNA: TGCGCCAGCAGCCAAGAAGGGGGCATCGCCTCCTACGAGCAGTACTTC
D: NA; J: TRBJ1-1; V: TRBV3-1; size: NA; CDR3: CASSQFQGNTEAFF; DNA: TGTGCCAGCAGCCAATTCCAGGGGAACACTGAAGCTTTCTTT
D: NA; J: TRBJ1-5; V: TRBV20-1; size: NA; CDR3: CSARGLQGQGGQPQHF; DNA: TGCAGTGCTAGGGGCCTCCAGGGGCAGGGAGGTCAGCCCCAGCATTTT
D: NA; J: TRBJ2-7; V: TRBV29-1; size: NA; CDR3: CSVLILSGLQLYEQYF; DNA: TGCAGCGTTCTTATTCTTTCGGGACTGCAACTCTACGAGCAGTACTTC
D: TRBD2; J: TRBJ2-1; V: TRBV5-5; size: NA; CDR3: CASSLSVAGGQDEQFF; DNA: TGTGCCAGCAGCTTATCTGTAGCGGGGGGGCAGGATGAGCAGTTCTTC
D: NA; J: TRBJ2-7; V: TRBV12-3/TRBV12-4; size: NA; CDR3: CASSFRPGPEEDEQYF; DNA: TGTGCCAGCAGCTTCAGACCCGGCCCGGAAGAAGACGAGCAGTACTTC
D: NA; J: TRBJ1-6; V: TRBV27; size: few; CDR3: CASLPSWGGNSPLHF; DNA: TGTGCCAGCCTTCCGTCATGGGGCGGGAATTCACCCCTCCACTTT
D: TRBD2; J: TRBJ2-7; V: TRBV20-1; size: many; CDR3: CSAPSRGVGGYEQYF; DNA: TGCAGTGCTCCTAGCCGGGGGGTAGGCGGCTACGAGCAGTACTTC
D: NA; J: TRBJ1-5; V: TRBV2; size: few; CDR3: CASSERGGDQPQHF; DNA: TGTGCCAGCAGTGAACGCGGGGGCGATCAGCCCCAGCATTTT
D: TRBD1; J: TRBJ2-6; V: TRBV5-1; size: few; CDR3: CASSPWTGGSGANVLTF; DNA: TGCGCCAGCAGCCCTTGGACAGGGGGCTCTGGGGCCAACGTCCTGACTTTC
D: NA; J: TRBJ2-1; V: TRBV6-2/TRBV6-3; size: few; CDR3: CASSWSGRASYNEQFF; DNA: TGTGCCAGCAGTTGGAGCGGCAGGGCCTCCTACAATGAGCAGTTCTTC
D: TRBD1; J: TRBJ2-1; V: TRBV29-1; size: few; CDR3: CSVEDADREIIDEQFF; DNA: TGCAGCGTTGAAGACGCGGACAGGGAAATAATCGATGAGCAGTTCTTC
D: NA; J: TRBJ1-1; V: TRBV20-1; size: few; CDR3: CSALRGLDTEAFF; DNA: TGCAGTGCCCTAAGGGGCTTGGACACTGAAGCTTTCTTT
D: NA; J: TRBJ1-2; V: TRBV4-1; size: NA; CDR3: CASSPREGRRGYTF; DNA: TGCGCCAGCAGCCCCCGCGAAGGTCGCCGTGGCTACACCTTC
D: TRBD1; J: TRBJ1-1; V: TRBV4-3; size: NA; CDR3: CASSQDTRGQLNTEAFF; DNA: TGCGCCAGCAGCCAAGATACCCGGGGACAGCTGAACACTGAAGCTTTCTTT